This T cell receptor beta chain came from a study of blood T cells in healthy people across ages. Study-level information: The capture of about one barcoded beta molecule per two T cells was achieved by template switching.

Trimming removed 4 bases from V and 2 bases from J, with 12 bases in between. Germline loops: CDR1 LNHDA, CDR2 SQIVND (reference sequence). This CDR3 is 14 amino acids long. The use of a sample-barcoded 5' primer and a J-beta primer mix characterized a second PCR of roughly 6 to 11 cycles. TCRdb used MiXCR to reprocess the 5' RACE reads, holding one entry per CDR3 protein. This sample yields over 1,300,000 distinct CDR3 sequences, of which approximately 59% are seen a single time; under 8.5% belongs to the top ten. The chain combines TRBV19 with TRBJ2-7; unclear D gene. Sequenced input: blood. This clonotype was obtained from a man aged 18 to 30 in good health. CDR3 in DNA: TGTGCCAGTAGTAGTGAAGCTAGTCCCTACGAGCAGTACTTC. As protein: CASSSEASPYEQYF.